This T cell receptor beta chain was sequenced in a study of graft-versus-host responses after intestinal transplantation. Study summary: Recipients had multivisceral, liver-intestinal, or isolated intestinal transplants. Following induction with anti-thymocyte globulin, all recipients were given tacrolimus and steroids for 2 to 4 years.

Study results and limitations: Recipient marrow showed GvH clones, some seen first in ileum or blood. Peak levels of circulating GvH clones tracked with early post-transplant HvG declines.

Sequenced by immunoSEQ multiplex PCR; TCRdb stores in-frame clones only, minus some. Seen here are 65,000 to 100,000 clones, 85% to 95% observed once, and the top ten hold around 0.38%. The ends were cut back, 4 bases at V and 1 base at J, with 17 bases in the middle. The CDR3 covers 16 residues. Germline loops: CDR1 MNHEY, CDR2 SMNVEV (reference sequence). A note on this clone: The antigen is not known.

Sequences were derived from unstimulated CD8+ T cells sorted from spleen or lymph node cells, sampled before transplant. This chain connects TRBV27 to TRBJ2-7, with D possibly TRBD1 on 6 matching bases. This TCR was recovered from a human donor who was the organ donor for an intestinal transplant. The CDR3 loop reads CASSYKSIQGSYEQYF. CDR3 sequence (DNA): TGTGCCAGCAGTTACAAATCTATCCAGGGGTCCTACGAGCAGTACTTC.